This record looks at one T cell receptor beta chain sequence and its context. Its antigen is not known. When sampled, the donors appeared nominally healthy, though they likely had unrecorded immune exposures. PCR involved 60 Vbeta and 13 Jbeta primers. Generated by immunoSEQ multiplex PCR, the TCRdb table keeps only in-frame clones and is missing some. In the table there are about 130,000 clones, 65% to 80% of which are singletons. These data are taken from a study of cytomegalovirus exposure and HLA in healthy donors. Overall study results and limits: CMV antigen specificity of a few CMV-associated chains was confirmed in vitro. There were several of the most significant clusters that appeared linked to common viral pathogens in a later analysis. It was only CMV serostatus that was available as immune exposure information.

With 3 bases clipped from V and 8 bases from J, the junction kept 2 bases outside the gene matches. Germline V gives CDR1 MDHEN, CDR2 SYDVKM. CDR3 length equals 12 residues. The chain recombines TRBV28 with TRBJ1-1, with 8 bases matching TRBD1. This TCR was recovered from a man in his forties in good health and CMV-seronegative. The sequenced sample was PBMCs. The CDR3 loop reads CASSFGDREAFF. CDR3 sequence (DNA): TGTGCCAGCAGTTTTGGGGACAGGGAAGCTTTCTTT.